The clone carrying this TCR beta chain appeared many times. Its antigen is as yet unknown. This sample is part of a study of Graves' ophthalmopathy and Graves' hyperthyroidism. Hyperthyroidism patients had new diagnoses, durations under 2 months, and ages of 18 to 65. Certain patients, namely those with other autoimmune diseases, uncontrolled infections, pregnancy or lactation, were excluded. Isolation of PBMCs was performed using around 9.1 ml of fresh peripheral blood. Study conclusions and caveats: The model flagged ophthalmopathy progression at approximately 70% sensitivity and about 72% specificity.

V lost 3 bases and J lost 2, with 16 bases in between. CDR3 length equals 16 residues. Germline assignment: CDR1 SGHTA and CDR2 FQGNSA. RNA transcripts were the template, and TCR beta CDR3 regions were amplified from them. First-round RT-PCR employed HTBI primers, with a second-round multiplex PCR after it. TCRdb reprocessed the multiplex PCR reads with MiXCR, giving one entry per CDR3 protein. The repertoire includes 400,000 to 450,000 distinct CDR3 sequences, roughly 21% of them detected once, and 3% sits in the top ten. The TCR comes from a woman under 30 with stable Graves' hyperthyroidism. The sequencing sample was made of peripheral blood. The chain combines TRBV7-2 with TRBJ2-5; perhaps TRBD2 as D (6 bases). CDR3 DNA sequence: TGTGCCAGCAGCTTCGACTGGCGGGGCCTACAAGAGACCCAGTACTTC. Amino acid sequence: CASSFDWRGLQETQYF.